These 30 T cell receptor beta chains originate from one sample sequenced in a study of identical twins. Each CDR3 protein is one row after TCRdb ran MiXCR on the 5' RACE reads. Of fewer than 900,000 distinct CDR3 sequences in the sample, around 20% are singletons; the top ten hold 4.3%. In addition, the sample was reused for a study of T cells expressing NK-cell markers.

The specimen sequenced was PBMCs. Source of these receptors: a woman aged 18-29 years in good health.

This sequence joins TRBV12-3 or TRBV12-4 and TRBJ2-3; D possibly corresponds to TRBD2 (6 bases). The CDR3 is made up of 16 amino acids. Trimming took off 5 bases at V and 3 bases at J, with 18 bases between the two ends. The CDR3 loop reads CASSARGILETDTQYF. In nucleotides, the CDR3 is TGTGCCAGCAGTGCCCGCGGGATTTTAGAAACAGATACGCAGTATTTT.

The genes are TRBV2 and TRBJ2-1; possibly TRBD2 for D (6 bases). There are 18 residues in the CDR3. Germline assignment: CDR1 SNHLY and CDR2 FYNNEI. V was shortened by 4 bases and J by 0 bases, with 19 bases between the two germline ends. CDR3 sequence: CASSGSGGRLSSYNEQFF. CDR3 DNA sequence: TGTGCCAGCAGTGGCTCTGGAGGGCGATTGAGCTCCTACAATGAGCAGTTCTTC.

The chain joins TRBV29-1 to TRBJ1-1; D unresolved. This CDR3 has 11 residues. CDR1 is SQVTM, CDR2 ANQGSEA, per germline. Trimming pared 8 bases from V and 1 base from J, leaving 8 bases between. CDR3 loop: CSPSRNTEAFF. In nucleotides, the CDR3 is TGCAGCCCTAGTCGGAACACTGAAGCTTTCTTT.

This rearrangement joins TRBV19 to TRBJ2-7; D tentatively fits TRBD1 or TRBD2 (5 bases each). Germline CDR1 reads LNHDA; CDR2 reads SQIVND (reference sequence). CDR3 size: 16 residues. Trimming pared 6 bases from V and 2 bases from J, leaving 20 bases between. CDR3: CASSIQYGTGAYEQYF. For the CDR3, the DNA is TGTGCCAGTAGCATACAGTACGGGACCGGGGCCTACGAGCAGTACTTC.

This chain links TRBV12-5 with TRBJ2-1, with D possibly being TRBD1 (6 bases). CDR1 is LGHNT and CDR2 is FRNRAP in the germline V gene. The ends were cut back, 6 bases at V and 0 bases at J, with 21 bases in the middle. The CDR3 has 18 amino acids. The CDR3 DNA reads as TGTGCTAGTGGCCCAATCCCGGACGGACAGAGCTCCTACAATGAGCAGTTCTTC. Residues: CASGPIPDGQSSYNEQFF.

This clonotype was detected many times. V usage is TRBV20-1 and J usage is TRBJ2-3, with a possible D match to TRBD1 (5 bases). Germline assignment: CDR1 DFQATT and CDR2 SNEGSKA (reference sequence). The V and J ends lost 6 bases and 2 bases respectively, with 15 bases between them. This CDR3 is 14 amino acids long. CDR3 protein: CSARAQGFTDTQYF. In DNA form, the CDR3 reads TGCAGTGCACGAGCCCAGGGCTTCACAGATACGCAGTATTTT.

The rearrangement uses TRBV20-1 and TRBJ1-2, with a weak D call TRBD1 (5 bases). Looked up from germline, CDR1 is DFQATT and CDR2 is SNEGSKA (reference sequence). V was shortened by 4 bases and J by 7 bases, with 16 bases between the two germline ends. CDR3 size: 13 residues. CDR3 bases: TGCAGTGCTACGTCAGGGACGAAAGGTGGCTACACCTTC. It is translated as CSATSGTKGGYTF.

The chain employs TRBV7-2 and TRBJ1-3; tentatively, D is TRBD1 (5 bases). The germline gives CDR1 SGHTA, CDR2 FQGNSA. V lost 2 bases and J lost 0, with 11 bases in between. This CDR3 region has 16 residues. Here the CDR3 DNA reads TGTGCCAGCAGCTTAAGCGCAGGGTACTCTGGAAACACCATATATTTT. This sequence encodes CASSLSAGYSGNTIYF.

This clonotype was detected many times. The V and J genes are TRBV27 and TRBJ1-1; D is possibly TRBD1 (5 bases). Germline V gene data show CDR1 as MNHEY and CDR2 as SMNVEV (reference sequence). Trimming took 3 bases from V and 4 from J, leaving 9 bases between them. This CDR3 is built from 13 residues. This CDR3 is CASSFEGFTEAFF. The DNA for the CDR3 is TGTGCCAGCAGTTTTGAGGGGTTCACTGAAGCTTTCTTT.

CDR3 region: CATSDYRGDYTF. In DNA form, the CDR3 reads TGTGCCACCAGTGATTATAGGGGTGACTACACCTTC. The chain has TRBV24-1 and TRBJ1-2; a weak D match, TRBD1 (5 bases). Trimming cost V 2 bases and J 10 bases, with 10 bases left between them. The CDR3 is 12 residues long. Germline CDR1 KGHDR, CDR2 SFDVKD.

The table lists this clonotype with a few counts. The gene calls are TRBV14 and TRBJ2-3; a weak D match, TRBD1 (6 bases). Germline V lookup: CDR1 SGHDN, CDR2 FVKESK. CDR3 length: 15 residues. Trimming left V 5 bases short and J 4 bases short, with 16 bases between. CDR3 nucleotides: TGTGCCAGCAGCTACACAGGGACGGTGGCAGATACGCAGTATTTT. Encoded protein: CASSYTGTVADTQYF.

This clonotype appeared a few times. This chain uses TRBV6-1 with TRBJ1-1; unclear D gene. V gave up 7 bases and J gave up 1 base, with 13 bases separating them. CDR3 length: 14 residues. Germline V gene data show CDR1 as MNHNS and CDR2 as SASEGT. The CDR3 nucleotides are TGTGCCAGCACGGCGAGACAATCGAACACTGAAGCTTTCTTT. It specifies CASTARQSNTEAFF.

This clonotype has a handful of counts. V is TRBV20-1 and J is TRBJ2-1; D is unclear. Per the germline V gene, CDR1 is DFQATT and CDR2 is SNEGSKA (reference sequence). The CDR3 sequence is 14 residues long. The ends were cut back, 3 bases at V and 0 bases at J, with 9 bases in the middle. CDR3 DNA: TGCAGTGCTAGGAGACTCAGCTCCTACAATGAGCAGTTCTTC. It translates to CSARRLSSYNEQFF.

CDR3 nucleotide sequence: TGCGCCAGCAGCTTGTCAGGACAGGGTTTCTACGAGCAGTACTTC. Protein product: CASSLSGQGFYEQYF. The chain has TRBV5-1 and TRBJ2-7; TRBD1 agrees at 8 bases. CDR3 length: 15 amino acids. Germline values: CDR1 SGHRS, CDR2 YFSETQ. The junction had 6 bases not matched to a gene; V was cut back by 1 base and J by 3 bases.

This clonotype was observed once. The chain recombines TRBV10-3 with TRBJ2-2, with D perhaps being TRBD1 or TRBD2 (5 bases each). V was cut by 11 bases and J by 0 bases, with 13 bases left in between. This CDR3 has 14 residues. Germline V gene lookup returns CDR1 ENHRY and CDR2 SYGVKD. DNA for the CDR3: TGTGCCGCCTACGGGACCACGAACACCGGGGAGCTGTTTTTT. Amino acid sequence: CAAYGTTNTGELFF.

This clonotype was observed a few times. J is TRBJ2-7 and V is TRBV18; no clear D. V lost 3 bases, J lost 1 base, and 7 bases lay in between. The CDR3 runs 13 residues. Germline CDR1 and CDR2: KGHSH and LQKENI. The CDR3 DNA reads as TGTGCCAGCTCACCCGCTAGATCCTACGAGCAGTACTTC. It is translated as CASSPARSYEQYF. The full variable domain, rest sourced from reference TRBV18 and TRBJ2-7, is NAGVMQNPRHLVRRRGQEARLRCSPMKGHSHVYWYRQLPEEGLKFMVYLQKENIIDESGMPKERFSAEFPKEGPSILRIQQVVRGDSAAYFCASSPARSYEQYFGPGTRLTVT.

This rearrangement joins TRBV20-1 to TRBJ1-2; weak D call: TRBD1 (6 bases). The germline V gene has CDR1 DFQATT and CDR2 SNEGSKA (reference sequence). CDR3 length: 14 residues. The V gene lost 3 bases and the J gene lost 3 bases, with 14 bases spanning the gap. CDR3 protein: CSASEGGGDYGYTF. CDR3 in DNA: TGCAGTGCTAGCGAGGGGGGAGGAGACTATGGCTACACCTTC.

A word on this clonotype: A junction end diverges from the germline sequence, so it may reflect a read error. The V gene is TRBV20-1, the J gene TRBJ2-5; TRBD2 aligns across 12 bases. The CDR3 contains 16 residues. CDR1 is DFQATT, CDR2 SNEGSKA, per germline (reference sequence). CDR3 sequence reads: CCARGASGRGVKTQYF. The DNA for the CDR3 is TGCTGTGCTAGAGGGGCTAGCGGGAGGGGGGTAAAGACCCAGTACTTC.

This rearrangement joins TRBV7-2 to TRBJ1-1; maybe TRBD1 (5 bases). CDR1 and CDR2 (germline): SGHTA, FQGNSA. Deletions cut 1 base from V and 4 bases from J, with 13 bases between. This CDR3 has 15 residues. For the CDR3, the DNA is TGTGCCAGCAGCTTAGGGGGAGGGGTTGGCACTGAAGCTTTCTTT. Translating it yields CASSLGGGVGTEAFF.

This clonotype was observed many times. The CDR3: CASSLGAGEQYF. In DNA, the CDR3 is TGTGCCAGCAGCTTGGGGGCCGGCGAGCAGTACTTC. This rearrangement joins TRBV12-3 or TRBV12-4 to TRBJ2-7; a possible D gene is TRBD1 (6 bases). This CDR3 comprises 12 residues. V dropped 6 bases and J dropped 6 bases, with 12 bases sitting between them.

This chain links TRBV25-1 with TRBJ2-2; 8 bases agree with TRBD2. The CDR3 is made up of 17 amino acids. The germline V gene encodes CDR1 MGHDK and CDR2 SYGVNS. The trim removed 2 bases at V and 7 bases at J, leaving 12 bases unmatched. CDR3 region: CASSEVGVAGYGGELFF. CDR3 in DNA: TGTGCCAGCAGTGAAGTCGGGGTAGCGGGATACGGCGGGGAGCTGTTTTTT.

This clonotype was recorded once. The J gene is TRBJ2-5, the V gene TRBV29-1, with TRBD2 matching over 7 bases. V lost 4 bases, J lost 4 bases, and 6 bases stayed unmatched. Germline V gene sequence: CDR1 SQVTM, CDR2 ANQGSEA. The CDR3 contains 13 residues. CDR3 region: CSVAGGRGETQYF. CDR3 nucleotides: TGCAGCGTTGCGGGCGGGAGAGGAGAGACCCAGTACTTC.

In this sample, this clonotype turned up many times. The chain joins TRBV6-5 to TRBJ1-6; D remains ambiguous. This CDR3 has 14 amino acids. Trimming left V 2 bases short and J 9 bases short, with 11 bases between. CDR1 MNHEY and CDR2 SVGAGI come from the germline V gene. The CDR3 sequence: CASSYGMMGSPLHF. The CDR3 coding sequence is TGTGCCAGCAGTTACGGGATGATGGGTTCACCCCTCCACTTT.

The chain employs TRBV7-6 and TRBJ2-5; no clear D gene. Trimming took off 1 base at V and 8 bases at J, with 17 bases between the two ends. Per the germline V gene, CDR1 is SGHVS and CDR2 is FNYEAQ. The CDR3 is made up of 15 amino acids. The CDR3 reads CASSLVSVSPQTQYF. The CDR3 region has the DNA TGTGCCAGCAGCTTAGTATCGGTATCTCCCCAAACCCAGTACTTC.

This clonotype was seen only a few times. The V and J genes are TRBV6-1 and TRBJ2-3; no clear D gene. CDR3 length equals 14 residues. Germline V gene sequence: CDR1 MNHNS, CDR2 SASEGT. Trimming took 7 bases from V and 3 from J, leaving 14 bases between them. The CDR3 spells CASKGYFGTDTQYF. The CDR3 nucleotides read TGTGCCAGCAAAGGCTATTTTGGTACAGATACGCAGTATTTT.

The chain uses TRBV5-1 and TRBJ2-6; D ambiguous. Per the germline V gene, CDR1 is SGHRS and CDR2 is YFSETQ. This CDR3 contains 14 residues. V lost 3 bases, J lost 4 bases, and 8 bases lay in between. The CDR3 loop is CASSSAAGANVLTF. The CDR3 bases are TGCGCCAGCAGCTCCGCAGCAGGGGCCAACGTCCTGACTTTC. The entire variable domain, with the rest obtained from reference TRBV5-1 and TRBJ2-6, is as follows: KAGVTQTPRYLIKTRGQQVTLSCSPISGHRSVSWYQQTPGQGLQFLFEYFSETQRNKGNFPGRFSGRQFSNSRSEMNVSTLELGDSALYLCASSSAAGANVLTFGAGSRLTVL.

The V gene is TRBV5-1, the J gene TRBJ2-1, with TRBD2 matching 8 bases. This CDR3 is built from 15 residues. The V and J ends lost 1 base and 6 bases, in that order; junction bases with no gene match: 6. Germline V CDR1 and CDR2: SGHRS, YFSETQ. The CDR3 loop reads CASSLSGRPLNEQFF. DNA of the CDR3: TGCGCCAGCAGCTTGAGCGGGAGACCCCTCAATGAGCAGTTCTTC.

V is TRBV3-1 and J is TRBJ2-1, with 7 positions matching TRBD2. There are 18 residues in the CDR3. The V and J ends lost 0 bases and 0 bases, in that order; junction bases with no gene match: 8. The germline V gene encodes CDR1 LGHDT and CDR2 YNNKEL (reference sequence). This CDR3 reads CASSQDIGLADSYNEQFF. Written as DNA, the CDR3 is TGTGCCAGCAGCCAAGATATTGGCCTAGCGGACTCCTACAATGAGCAGTTCTTC.

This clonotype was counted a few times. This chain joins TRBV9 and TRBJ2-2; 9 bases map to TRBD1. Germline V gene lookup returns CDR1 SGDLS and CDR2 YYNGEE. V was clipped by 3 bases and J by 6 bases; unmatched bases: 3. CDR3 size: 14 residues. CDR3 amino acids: CASSGGQGSGELFF. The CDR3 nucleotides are TGTGCCAGCAGCGGGGGACAGGGTTCCGGGGAGCTGTTTTTT.

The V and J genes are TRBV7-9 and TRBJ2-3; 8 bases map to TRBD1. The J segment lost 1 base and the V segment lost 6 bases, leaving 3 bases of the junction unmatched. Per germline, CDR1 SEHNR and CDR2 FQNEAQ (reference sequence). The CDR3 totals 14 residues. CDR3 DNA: TGTGCCAGCAGGCAGGGGGCGGGCACAGATACGCAGTATTTT. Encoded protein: CASRQGAGTDTQYF.